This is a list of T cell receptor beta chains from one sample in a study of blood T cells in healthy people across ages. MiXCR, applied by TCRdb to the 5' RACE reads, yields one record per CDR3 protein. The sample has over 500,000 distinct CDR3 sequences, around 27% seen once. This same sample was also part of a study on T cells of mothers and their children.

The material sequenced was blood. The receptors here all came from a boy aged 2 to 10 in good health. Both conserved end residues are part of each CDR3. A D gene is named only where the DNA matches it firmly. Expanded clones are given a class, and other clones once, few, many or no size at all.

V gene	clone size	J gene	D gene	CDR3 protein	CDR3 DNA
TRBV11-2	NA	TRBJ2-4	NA	CASSQGPIQYF	TGTGCCAGCAGCCAAGGACCCATTCAGTACTTC
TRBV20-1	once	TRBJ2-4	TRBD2	CSALTSGRLLAKNIQYF	TGCAGTGCCCTGACTAGCGGGAGGCTCCTAGCCAAAAACATTCAGTACTTC
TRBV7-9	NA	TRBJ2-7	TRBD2	CASSRTSDEQYF	TGTGCCAGCAGCCGAACTAGCGACGAGCAGTACTTC
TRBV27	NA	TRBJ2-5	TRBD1	CASTGTGGNQETQYF	TGTGCCAGCACCGGGACAGGGGGTAACCAAGAGACCCAGTACTTC
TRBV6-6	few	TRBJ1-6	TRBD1	CASTKTGEDSPLHF	TGTGCCAGCACCAAGACAGGGGAAGATTCACCCCTCCACTTT
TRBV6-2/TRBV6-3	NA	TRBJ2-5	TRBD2	CASSWTSGYQETQYF	TGTGCCAGCAGTTGGACTAGCGGGTACCAAGAGACCCAGTACTTC
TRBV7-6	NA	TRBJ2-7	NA	CASSPRDGEQYF	TGTGCCAGCAGCCCACGGGATGGCGAGCAGTACTTC
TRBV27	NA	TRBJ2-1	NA	CASSLTRRYNEQFF	TGTGCCAGCAGTTTGACTCGCAGATACAATGAGCAGTTCTTC
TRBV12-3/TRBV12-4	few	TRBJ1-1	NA	CASRPRGSGPEAFF	TGTGCCAGCAGGCCCCGGGGCTCGGGCCCTGAAGCTTTCTTT
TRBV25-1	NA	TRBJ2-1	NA	CASSDWFKAENEQFF	TGTGCCAGCAGTGACTGGTTTAAGGCGGAAAATGAGCAGTTCTTC
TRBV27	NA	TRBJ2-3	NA	CASKGLPLTDTQCF	TGTGCCAGCAAAGGTCTCCCCCTCACAGATACGCAGTGTTTT
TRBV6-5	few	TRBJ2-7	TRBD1	CASSSPGQGASYEQYF	TGTGCCAGCAGTTCCCCGGGACAGGGGGCCTCCTACGAGCAGTACTTC
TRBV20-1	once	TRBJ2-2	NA	CSARVDPGELFF	TGCAGTGCTAGAGTAGACCCCGGGGAGCTGTTTTTT
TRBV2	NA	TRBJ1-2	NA	CASSDPWPLNYGYTF	TGTGCCAGCAGTGACCCGTGGCCTTTAAACTATGGCTACACCTTC
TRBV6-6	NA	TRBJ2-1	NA	CASSPRVGPIDEQFF	TGTGCCAGCAGCCCCCGAGTAGGGCCAATCGATGAGCAGTTCTTC
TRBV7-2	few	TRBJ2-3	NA	CASTIRGEGPPDTQYF	TGTGCCAGCACCATCCGGGGCGAAGGGCCCCCAGATACGCAGTATTTT
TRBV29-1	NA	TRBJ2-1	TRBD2	CSVEIGLADYNEQFF	TGCAGCGTTGAAATAGGGCTAGCGGACTACAATGAGCAGTTCTTC
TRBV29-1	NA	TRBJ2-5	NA	CSVVPGQGDKTQYF	TGCAGCGTTGTCCCAGGACAAGGGGACAAGACCCAGTACTTC
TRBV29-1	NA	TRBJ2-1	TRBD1	CSVRTGEFNEQFF	TGCAGCGTGAGGACAGGGGAGTTCAATGAGCAGTTCTTC
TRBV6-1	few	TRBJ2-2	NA	CASRPRSRVVTGELFF	TGTGCCAGCAGACCTCGCTCGCGGGTTGTCACCGGGGAGCTGTTTTTT
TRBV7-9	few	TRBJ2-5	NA	CASSFRQQETQYF	TGTGCCAGCAGCTTTAGACAGCAAGAGACCCAGTACTTC
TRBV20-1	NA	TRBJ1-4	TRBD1	CSAETDRGNEKLFF	TGCAGTGCTGAAACGGACAGGGGGAATGAAAAACTGTTTTTT
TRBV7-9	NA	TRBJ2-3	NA	CASSGSLDTQYF	TGTGCCAGCAGCGGATCCTTGGATACGCAGTATTTT
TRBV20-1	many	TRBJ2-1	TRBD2	CSASPRWGGNEQFF	TGCAGTGCTAGTCCACGGTGGGGGGGTAATGAGCAGTTCTTC
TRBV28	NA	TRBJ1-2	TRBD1	CASSLSLGQGPYGYTF	TGTGCCAGCAGTTTATCCCTGGGACAGGGGCCGTATGGCTACACCTTC
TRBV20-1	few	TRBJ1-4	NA	CSAREQGNEKLFF	TGCAGTGCTAGAGAGCAGGGGAATGAAAAACTGTTTTTT
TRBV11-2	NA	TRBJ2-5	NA	CASSRVKGKQETQYF	TGTGCCAGCAGCCGAGTAAAGGGAAAGCAAGAGACCCAGTACTTC
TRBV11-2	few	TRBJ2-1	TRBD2	CASSTWTSGSYNEQFF	TGTGCCAGCAGCACCTGGACTAGCGGCTCCTACAATGAGCAGTTCTTC
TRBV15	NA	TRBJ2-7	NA	CATSRTQGLYGDEQYF	TGTGCCACCAGCAGAACCCAGGGGCTTTACGGGGACGAGCAGTACTTC
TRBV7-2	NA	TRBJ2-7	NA	CASSRRVGGDLSYEQYF	TGTGCCAGCAGCCGCAGAGTGGGGGGAGACCTATCCTACGAGCAGTACTTC
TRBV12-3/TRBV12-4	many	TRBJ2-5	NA	CASSSGTGVETQYF	TGTGCCAGCAGTTCCGGTACGGGCGTCGAGACCCAGTACTTC